This is a list of T cell receptor beta chains from one sample in a study of beta chain features in type 1 diabetes. Sequencing used immunoSEQ multiplex PCR; TCRdb keeps in-frame clones, though not all of them. The sample holds a few hundred thousand clones; approximately 25% are singletons and the top ten take roughly 0.011%. Sequencing input: naive CD4+ T cells from blood. These receptors were taken from a woman in her 30s with type 1 diabetes. CDR3s include the opening cysteine and the closing phenylalanine or tryptophan. D genes are given only for firm matches. A row's size may be missing; if present it is once, few, many or a size class.

cdr3_aa: CASSQASLDRRNREQYF
cdr3_nt: TGCGCCAGCAGCCAAGCCTCACTGGACAGGAGGAACCGAGAGCAGTACTTC
v_call: TRBV4-1
cdr3_length: 17
j_call: TRBJ2-7
d_call: TRBD1
clone_size: .

cdr3_aa: CASSRTSGTTDTQYF
cdr3_nt: TGTGCCAGCAGCCGGACTAGCGGGACGACAGATACGCAGTATTTT
v_call: TRBV5-4
cdr3_length: 15
j_call: TRBJ2-3
d_call: TRBD2
clone_size: .

cdr3_aa: CSVNADRLNTEAFF
cdr3_nt: TGCAGCGTTAACGCGGACAGATTGAACACTGAAGCTTTCTTT
v_call: TRBV29-1
cdr3_length: 14
j_call: TRBJ1-1
d_call: .
clone_size: .

cdr3_aa: CASSLGLPNEQFF
cdr3_nt: TGTGCCAGCAGCCTGGGACTTCCCAATGAGCAGTTCTTC
v_call: TRBV4-2
cdr3_length: 13
j_call: TRBJ2-1
d_call: .
clone_size: .

cdr3_aa: CASQGILGQPQHF
cdr3_nt: TGTGCCAGTCAGGGCATTTTGGGGCAGCCCCAGCATTTT
v_call: TRBV2
cdr3_length: 13
j_call: TRBJ1-5
d_call: .
clone_size: few

cdr3_aa: CASSPGISTDTQYF
cdr3_nt: TGTGCCAGCAGCCCCGGGATCTCCACAGATACGCAGTATTTT
v_call: TRBV7-2
cdr3_length: 14
j_call: TRBJ2-3
d_call: .
clone_size: .

cdr3_aa: CASSIDQGVQFF
cdr3_nt: TGTGCCAGTAGTATAGATCAGGGTGTGCAGTTCTTC
v_call: TRBV19
cdr3_length: 12
j_call: TRBJ2-1
d_call: .
clone_size: .

cdr3_aa: CASSRGLAGGTQYF
cdr3_nt: TGCGCCAGCAGCCGCGGACTAGCGGGAGGGACCCAGTACTTC
v_call: TRBV4-1
cdr3_length: 14
j_call: TRBJ2-5
d_call: TRBD2
clone_size: .

cdr3_aa: CASSLFVHQATEAFF
cdr3_nt: TGTGCCAGCAGTTTATTCGTCCATCAAGCCACTGAAGCTTTCTTT
v_call: TRBV28
cdr3_length: 15
j_call: TRBJ1-1
d_call: .
clone_size: few

cdr3_aa: CASRGTPTNTGELFF
cdr3_nt: TGTGCCAGCAGGGGGACTCCGACGAACACCGGGGAGCTGTTTTTT
v_call: TRBV9
cdr3_length: 15
j_call: TRBJ2-2
d_call: .
clone_size: .

cdr3_aa: CASSPREVYYGYTF
cdr3_nt: TGTGCCAGCTCACCACGGGAGGTGTACTATGGCTACACCTTC
v_call: TRBV18
cdr3_length: 14
j_call: TRBJ1-2
d_call: .
clone_size: .

cdr3_aa: CASSGAEPGKEQYF
cdr3_nt: TGTGCCAGCAGCGGTGCCGAGCCAGGCAAGGAGCAGTACTTC
v_call: TRBV9
cdr3_length: 14
j_call: TRBJ2-7
d_call: .
clone_size: few

cdr3_aa: CASSLTRPAGDASTDTQYF
cdr3_nt: TGTGCCAGCAGCTTAACTCGCCCAGCGGGAGATGCTAGCACAGATACGCAGTATTTT
v_call: TRBV7-3
cdr3_length: 19
j_call: TRBJ2-3
d_call: TRBD2
clone_size: .

cdr3_aa: CSVAPGTSGKETQYF
cdr3_nt: TGCAGCGTCGCACCTGGGACTAGCGGGAAAGAGACCCAGTACTTC
v_call: TRBV29-1
cdr3_length: 15
j_call: TRBJ2-5
d_call: TRBD2
clone_size: .

cdr3_aa: CAWRGFDRTYYGYTF
cdr3_nt: TGTGCCTGGAGGGGATTCGACAGAACTTACTATGGCTACACCTTC
v_call: TRBV30
cdr3_length: 15
j_call: TRBJ1-2
d_call: .
clone_size: few

cdr3_aa: CASSVVGSGNTIYF
cdr3_nt: TGTGCCAGCAGCGTGGTCGGGTCTGGAAACACCATATATTTT
v_call: TRBV14
cdr3_length: 14
j_call: TRBJ1-3
d_call: .
clone_size: few

cdr3_aa: CAWSGQANNEQFF
cdr3_nt: TGTGCCTGGAGTGGGCAGGCGAACAATGAGCAGTTCTTC
v_call: TRBV30
cdr3_length: 13
j_call: TRBJ2-1
d_call: .
clone_size: .

cdr3_aa: CASSLEGGRWDPIPGANVLTF
cdr3_nt: TGCGCCAGCAGCTTGGAGGGGGGGCGCTGGGATCCCATCCCTGGGGCCAACGTCCTGACTTTC
v_call: TRBV5-1
cdr3_length: 21
j_call: TRBJ2-6
d_call: .
clone_size: .

cdr3_aa: CAWRTGGGENEQFF
cdr3_nt: TGTGCCTGGAGGACGGGAGGTGGAGAAAATGAGCAGTTCTTC
v_call: TRBV30
cdr3_length: 14
j_call: TRBJ2-1
d_call: TRBD2
clone_size: few

cdr3_aa: CSAAGTGELFF
cdr3_nt: TGCAGTGCTGCGGGCACCGGGGAGCTGTTTTTT
v_call: TRBV20-1
cdr3_length: 11
j_call: TRBJ2-2
d_call: .
clone_size: .

cdr3_aa: CASLGVTDTQYF
cdr3_nt: TGTGCCAGCCTAGGGGTCACAGATACGCAGTATTTT
v_call: TRBV28
cdr3_length: 12
j_call: TRBJ2-3
d_call: .
clone_size: once

cdr3_aa: CAWSYQQGRNQPQHF
cdr3_nt: TGTGCCTGGAGTTACCAACAGGGACGGAATCAGCCCCAGCATTTT
v_call: TRBV30
cdr3_length: 15
j_call: TRBJ1-5
d_call: .
clone_size: few

cdr3_aa: CASSTPRDRETQYF
cdr3_nt: TGTGCCAGTAGTACTCCCCGCGACAGGGAAACGCAGTATTTT
v_call: TRBV19
cdr3_length: 14
j_call: TRBJ2-3
d_call: TRBD1
clone_size: .

cdr3_aa: CASSQLRLVGYPTDTQYF
cdr3_nt: TGCGCCAGCAGCCAACTCCGACTAGTAGGCTATCCTACAGATACGCAGTATTTT
v_call: TRBV4-1
cdr3_length: 18
j_call: TRBJ2-3
d_call: .
clone_size: .

cdr3_aa: CASTLQSMNTEAFF
cdr3_nt: TGTGCCAGTACCCTACAGAGCATGAACACTGAAGCTTTCTTT
v_call: TRBV19
cdr3_length: 14
j_call: TRBJ1-1
d_call: .
clone_size: few

cdr3_aa: CAWSGLAGVGNIQYF
cdr3_nt: TGTGCCTGGAGTGGACTAGCGGGAGTTGGAAACATTCAGTACTTC
v_call: TRBV30
cdr3_length: 15
j_call: TRBJ2-4
d_call: TRBD2
clone_size: once

cdr3_aa: CSVKTSGVSYEQYF
cdr3_nt: TGCAGCGTTAAAACTAGCGGGGTCTCCTACGAGCAGTACTTC
v_call: TRBV29-1
cdr3_length: 14
j_call: TRBJ2-7
d_call: TRBD2
clone_size: few

cdr3_aa: CASSWEGGYTF
cdr3_nt: TGTGCCAGCAGTTGGGAGGGAGGCTACACCTTC
v_call: TRBV28
cdr3_length: 11
j_call: TRBJ1-2
d_call: .
clone_size: .

cdr3_aa: CASSVVGSRTSTDTQYF
cdr3_nt: TGTGCCAGCAGCGTAGTTGGCTCGCGGACTAGCACAGATACGCAGTATTTT
v_call: TRBV9
cdr3_length: 17
j_call: TRBJ2-3
d_call: .
clone_size: .

cdr3_aa: CAWSVLMAGANVLTF
cdr3_nt: TGTGCCTGGAGTGTACTGATGGCTGGGGCCAACGTCCTGACTTTC
v_call: TRBV30
cdr3_length: 15
j_call: TRBJ2-6
d_call: .
clone_size: .

cdr3_aa: CASSLTYPYEQYF
cdr3_nt: TGTGCCAGCAGCCTGACTTATCCTTACGAGCAGTACTTC
v_call: TRBV27
cdr3_length: 13
j_call: TRBJ2-7
d_call: .
clone_size: .

cdr3_aa: CASSFAGVSTDTQYF
cdr3_nt: TGTGCCAGCAGCTTCGCCGGGGTTAGCACAGATACGCAGTATTTT
v_call: TRBV7-9
cdr3_length: 15
j_call: TRBJ2-3
d_call: .
clone_size: few

cdr3_aa: CASSQGSAGPYEQYF
cdr3_nt: TGCGCCAGCAGCCAAGGGAGCGCGGGACCGTACGAGCAGTACTTC
v_call: TRBV4-1
cdr3_length: 15
j_call: TRBJ2-7
d_call: .
clone_size: few

cdr3_aa: CASTKTTNYGYTF
cdr3_nt: TGTGCCAGCACCAAAACAACTAACTATGGCTACACCTTC
v_call: TRBV6-6
cdr3_length: 13
j_call: TRBJ1-2
d_call: .
clone_size: .

cdr3_aa: CASSPPGSYNEQFF
cdr3_nt: TGTGCCAGCAGCCCCCCGGGCTCCTACAATGAGCAGTTCTTC
v_call: TRBV4-2
cdr3_length: 14
j_call: TRBJ2-1
d_call: .
clone_size: few

cdr3_aa: CASSLFFSEQFF
cdr3_nt: TGTGCCAGCAGCTTGTTTTTCAGTGAGCAGTTCTTC
v_call: TRBV5-6
cdr3_length: 12
j_call: TRBJ2-1
d_call: .
clone_size: few

cdr3_aa: CASSLGHTGANVLTF
cdr3_nt: TGCGCCAGCAGCCTCGGACACACAGGGGCCAACGTCCTGACTTTC
v_call: TRBV5-1
cdr3_length: 15
j_call: TRBJ2-6
d_call: .
clone_size: few

cdr3_aa: CSVFTGYGYTF
cdr3_nt: TGCAGCGTTTTTACAGGTTATGGCTACACCTTC
v_call: TRBV29-1
cdr3_length: 11
j_call: TRBJ1-2
d_call: .
clone_size: .

cdr3_aa: CASSKGQNTGELFF
cdr3_nt: TGTGCCAGCAGTAAGGGACAGAACACCGGGGAGCTGTTTTTT
v_call: TRBV27
cdr3_length: 14
j_call: TRBJ2-2
d_call: .
clone_size: .

cdr3_aa: CASSMTGEVQPQHF
cdr3_nt: TGTGCCAGCTCGATGACAGGGGAGGTTCAGCCCCAGCATTTT
v_call: TRBV19
cdr3_length: 14
j_call: TRBJ1-5
d_call: TRBD1
clone_size: .

cdr3_aa: CASNKGLRGYEQFF
cdr3_nt: TGTGCCAGCAATAAGGGACTAAGGGGCTATGAGCAGTTCTTC
v_call: TRBV2
cdr3_length: 14
j_call: TRBJ2-1
d_call: TRBD2
clone_size: .

cdr3_aa: CASSLRYQETQYF
cdr3_nt: TGTGCCAGCAGTTTGAGGTATCAAGAGACCCAGTACTTC
v_call: TRBV28
cdr3_length: 13
j_call: TRBJ2-5
d_call: .
clone_size: once

cdr3_aa: CASASEANTGELFF
cdr3_nt: TGTGCCAGCGCTAGCGAGGCGAACACCGGGGAGCTGTTTTTT
v_call: TRBV2
cdr3_length: 14
j_call: TRBJ2-2
d_call: .
clone_size: few

cdr3_aa: CSVPPPWAQTEAFF
cdr3_nt: TGCAGCGTTCCCCCCCCGTGGGCCCAGACTGAAGCTTTCTTT
v_call: TRBV29-1
cdr3_length: 14
j_call: TRBJ1-1
d_call: .
clone_size: few

cdr3_aa: CASSFTSFTGYGGELFF
cdr3_nt: TGTGCCAGTAGTTTTACTTCTTTTACGGGGTACGGCGGGGAGCTGTTTTTT
v_call: TRBV19
cdr3_length: 17
j_call: TRBJ2-2
d_call: .
clone_size: few

cdr3_aa: CAWSSQGLANEKLFF
cdr3_nt: TGTGCCTGGAGTTCCCAGGGGCTTGCTAATGAAAAACTGTTTTTT
v_call: TRBV30
cdr3_length: 15
j_call: TRBJ1-4
d_call: .
clone_size: .

cdr3_aa: CASSPRRTSGPYEQYF
cdr3_nt: TGTGCCAGCAGCCCCCGTAGGACTAGCGGCCCCTACGAGCAGTACTTC
v_call: TRBV7-2
cdr3_length: 16
j_call: TRBJ2-7
d_call: TRBD2
clone_size: few

cdr3_aa: CASSPFGQGTDTQYF
cdr3_nt: TGTGCCAGCAGCCCGTTTGGACAGGGGACAGATACGCAGTATTTT
v_call: TRBV5-5
cdr3_length: 15
j_call: TRBJ2-3
d_call: TRBD1
clone_size: .

cdr3_aa: CASSQPGTSGASGTGELFF
cdr3_nt: TGCGCCAGCAGCCAGCCCGGGACTAGCGGGGCGAGCGGCACCGGGGAGCTGTTTTTT
v_call: TRBV4-1
cdr3_length: 19
j_call: TRBJ2-2
d_call: TRBD2
clone_size: .

cdr3_aa: CASSEQIQETQYF
cdr3_nt: TGCGCCAGCAGCGAACAGATTCAAGAGACCCAGTACTTC
v_call: TRBV5-1
cdr3_length: 13
j_call: TRBJ2-5
d_call: .
clone_size: once

cdr3_aa: CAWSRRGVWGETQYF
cdr3_nt: TGTGCCTGGAGCCGCAGGGGTGTTTGGGGAGAGACCCAGTACTTC
v_call: TRBV30
cdr3_length: 15
j_call: TRBJ2-5
d_call: .
clone_size: few

cdr3_aa: CAWSEEQVNTEAFF
cdr3_nt: TGTGCCTGGAGTGAGGAACAGGTGAACACTGAAGCTTTCTTT
v_call: TRBV30
cdr3_length: 14
j_call: TRBJ1-1
d_call: .
clone_size: .

cdr3_aa: CASRQGDQPQHF
cdr3_nt: TGTGCCTCTAGACAGGGCGATCAGCCCCAGCATTTT
v_call: TRBV30
cdr3_length: 12
j_call: TRBJ1-5
d_call: TRBD1
clone_size: .

cdr3_aa: CASSPRTGGTPNYGYTF
cdr3_nt: TGTGCCAGCAGTCCTAGGACAGGGGGAACTCCTAACTATGGCTACACCTTC
v_call: TRBV28
cdr3_length: 17
j_call: TRBJ1-2
d_call: TRBD1
clone_size: few

cdr3_aa: CASSVGTGHQTDTQYF
cdr3_nt: TGTGCCAGCAGCGTAGGGACGGGACACCAGACAGATACGCAGTATTTT
v_call: TRBV9
cdr3_length: 16
j_call: TRBJ2-3
d_call: .
clone_size: few

cdr3_aa: CASSISGIHREQYF
cdr3_nt: TGTGCCAGCAGCATTAGCGGGATACACCGCGAGCAGTACTTC
v_call: TRBV11-2
cdr3_length: 14
j_call: TRBJ2-7
d_call: TRBD2
clone_size: .

cdr3_aa: CASTEVYNEQFF
cdr3_nt: TGTGCCAGCACGGAGGTATACAATGAGCAGTTCTTC
v_call: TRBV2
cdr3_length: 12
j_call: TRBJ2-1
d_call: .
clone_size: .